Shown below are 7 T cell receptor beta chains from a single sample sequenced in a study of CXCR3-negative and CXCR3-positive naive CD8 T cells. All TRB cDNA libraries came from 5' RACE performed with UMI labels. Using the 5' RACE reads, TCRdb records one entry per CDR3 protein without DNA. This table lists 65,000 to 75,000 distinct CDR3 sequences. Sequenced: naive CXCR3- CD8+ T cells from blood. Subset described: CD45RO-CCR7+CD27+CD95- naive CD8+ T cells lacking CXCR3 (TNR3-). The receptors were sampled from a human donor in good health. Some clones in this sample may be carry-over from other donors' samples.

The chain recombines TRBV5-1 with TRBJ1-5; TCRdb returns TRBD1, unconfirmable since there is no DNA. The CDR3 runs to 14 residues. Germline V lookup: CDR1 SGHRS, CDR2 YFSETQ. The CDR3 here is CASSLGSGVGPQHF.

The chain links TRBV20-1 to TRBJ2-7; absent DNA, TCRdb's TRBD2 call cannot be checked. The length of the CDR3 is 14 residues. In germline, CDR1 is DFQATT, CDR2 SNEGSKA (reference sequence). The CDR3 region is CSARKPDAGYEQYF.

The rearrangement joins TRBV4-1 to TRBJ1-2. This CDR3 has 11 residues. Germline loops: CDR1 MGHRA, CDR2 YSYEKL. The CDR3: CASSQGAGYTF.

The chain recombines TRBV7-6 with TRBJ2-7; TCRdb's D call, TRBD1, is unchecked because there is no DNA. CDR1 and CDR2 from the germline V gene are SGHVS and FNYEAQ. The CDR3 is 17 amino acids. CDR3 sequence reads: CASSPSRTVPPSDEQYF.

The V gene is TRBV20-1, the J gene TRBJ2-7; lacking DNA, the TRBD2 call made by TCRdb goes unchecked. Germline CDR1 reads DFQATT; CDR2 reads SNEGSKA (reference sequence). The CDR3 spans 13 residues. CDR3 loop: CSARGLADYEQYF.

The chain joins TRBV7-9 to TRBJ2-7; the D call from TCRdb, TRBD1, cannot be confirmed without DNA. This CDR3 is built from 18 residues. CDR1 and CDR2 (germline): SEHNR, FQNEAQ (reference sequence). CDR3 in amino acids: CASSSGTGEFLRAYEQYF.

This CDR3 reads CASSPGGAPSVTDTQYF. The chain links TRBV6-1 to TRBJ2-3; as DNA is missing, the TRBD1 call by TCRdb cannot be tested. Germline V gives CDR1 MNHNS, CDR2 SASEGT. This CDR3 spans 17 amino acids.